Below, 21 T cell receptor beta chains from the same sample are listed, as sequenced in a study of cytomegalovirus exposure and HLA in healthy donors. It was with 60 Vbeta and 13 Jbeta primers that the PCR ran. The repertoire was sequenced with immunoSEQ multiplex PCR; TCRdb's copy has only in-frame clones and lacks some. Of over 80,000 clones in the sample, over 60% were seen once. The sequenced material came from PBMCs. These receptors were taken from a boy aged 5-17 years in good health and CMV-seropositive.

V gene TRBV2 combines with J gene TRBJ2-5; weak D call: TRBD1 (6 bases). There are 13 residues in the CDR3. V lost 7 bases to trimming and J lost 5 bases, with 14 bases between them. The germline V gene has CDR1 SNHLY and CDR2 FYNNEI. The CDR3 nucleotides are TGTGCCAGCAAGGGGGATTTTGGGGAGACCCAGTACTTC. It codes for CASKGDFGETQYF.

This clone was counted between two and nine times. This sequence joins TRBV4-1 and TRBJ2-1; D is unresolved. Germline values: CDR1 MGHRA, CDR2 YSYEKL. The CDR3 runs 14 residues. Trimming stripped 1 base from V and 8 bases from J, with 12 bases between. In DNA, the CDR3 is TGCGCCAGCAGCCAAGTCCAAGCGAGCGATGAGCAGTTCTTC. The encoded protein is CASSQVQASDEQFF.

The chain employs TRBV4-1 and TRBJ1-1, with 10 nucleotides matching TRBD1. J was trimmed by 4 bases and V by 0 bases; bases with no gene match: 8. Germline-derived CDR1 and CDR2 are MGHRA and YSYEKL. The CDR3 consists of 17 residues. Here the CDR3 reads CASSQDRDRGWATEAFF. The CDR3 bases are TGCGCCAGCAGCCAAGACCGGGACAGGGGATGGGCCACTGAAGCTTTCTTT.

This clone was counted only a few times. The V gene is TRBV6-1, the J gene TRBJ2-7, with 9 bases matching TRBD1. The CDR3 extends over 14 amino acids. The trim removed 6 bases at V and 3 bases at J, leaving 6 bases unmatched. Germline V gene sequence: CDR1 MNHNS, CDR2 SASEGT. CDR3 sequence: CASRGTGSLYEQYF. The CDR3 nucleotides read TGTGCCAGCAGAGGGACAGGGAGCCTCTACGAGCAGTACTTC.

This clone was observed a few times. The J gene is TRBJ1-5, the V gene TRBV6-5; perhaps TRBD1 as D (5 bases). Germline CDR1 is MNHEY and CDR2 is SVGAGI. V was pared by 5 bases and J by 4 bases, with 9 bases between. The CDR3 contains 13 residues. CDR3 DNA sequence: TGTGCCAGCAGTAGGACAAGGAATCAGCCCCAGCATTTT. Translation gives CASSRTRNQPQHF.

The chain uses TRBV5-6 and TRBJ2-3; D remains ambiguous. CDR1 is SGHDT and CDR2 is YYEEEE in the germline V gene. This CDR3 spans 13 amino acids. Trimming took 5 bases from V and 2 from J, leaving 9 bases between them. CDR3 sequence (DNA): TGTGCCAGCAGACGGCGGATCACAGATACGCAGTATTTT. Protein product: CASRRRITDTQYF.

The V gene is TRBV9, the J gene TRBJ1-2; D remains ambiguous. Per germline, CDR1 SGDLS and CDR2 YYNGEE. This CDR3 region has 15 residues. The V and J ends lost 2 bases and 4 bases respectively, with 15 bases between them. The CDR3 protein is CASSVHPSWAYGYTF. CDR3 nucleotide sequence: TGTGCCAGCAGCGTTCACCCGTCGTGGGCCTATGGCTACACCTTC.

The chain uses TRBV2 and TRBJ1-2, with D possibly TRBD1 on 6 matching bases. The CDR3 is 12 residues long. The V gene lost 5 bases and the J gene lost 8 bases, with 12 bases spanning the gap. The V gene's germline CDR1 is SNHLY and CDR2 FYNNEI. CDR3 sequence reads: CASSQGSDGYTF. DNA of the CDR3: TGTGCCAGCAGTCAGGGGAGTGACGGCTACACCTTC.

The genes are TRBV9 and TRBJ2-3; D gene unclear. Germline V gene data show CDR1 as SGDLS and CDR2 as YYNGEE. With 0 bases removed from V and 5 bases from J, the gap between germline ends came to 13 bases. CDR3 length: 15 amino acids. The CDR3 DNA is TGTGCCAGCAGCGTAGCCGACATCCGACGAGATACGCAGTATTTT. Translated: CASSVADIRRDTQYF.

CDR3 sequence reads: CASSVSRGGTYNEQFF. CDR3 DNA sequence: TGTGCCAGCAGTGTCTCGAGGGGGGGTACCTACAATGAGCAGTTCTTC. V and J are TRBV6-1 and TRBJ2-1, with D tentatively TRBD2 (7 bases). Germline V lookup: CDR1 MNHNS, CDR2 SASEGT. V was trimmed by 4 bases and J by 2 bases, leaving 15 bases between them. This CDR3 is 16 amino acids long.

On this clone itself: Relative to the germline gene, one junction end is altered; a read error may explain this. The chain links TRBV6-5 to TRBJ1-2, with D perhaps matching TRBD1 (5 bases). Germline lookup yields CDR1 MNHEY and CDR2 SVGAGI. The CDR3 loop spans 13 amino acids. This CDR3 is CASSEGWGDGYPF. In DNA, the CDR3 is TGTGCCAGCAGTGAGGGATGGGGGGACGGCTACCCCTTC.

This clone was detected a few times. The V call is TRBV19, the J call TRBJ2-1; 9 nucleotides agree with TRBD1. The CDR3 has 15 residues. Germline lookup yields CDR1 LNHDA and CDR2 SQIVND (reference sequence). After removal of 2 bases from V and 6 bases from J, the junction contained 5 bases not matched to a gene. DNA of the CDR3: TGTGCCAGTAGTATACGGACGACAGGGGGCAATGAGCAGTTCTTC. It is translated as CASSIRTTGGNEQFF.

The chain uses TRBV15 and TRBJ2-1; TRBD1 aligns across 8 bases. The CDR3 sequence is 14 residues long. V was clipped by 5 bases and J by 4 bases; unmatched bases: 4. In germline, CDR1 is LNHNV, CDR2 YYDKDF (reference sequence). CDR3 DNA sequence: TGTGCCACCAGCGACAGGGGCCGTTACAATGAGCAGTTCTTC. As protein: CATSDRGRYNEQFF.

The chain joins TRBV7-8 to TRBJ2-1; 9 bases are shared with TRBD2. J was trimmed by 7 bases and V by 5 bases; bases with no gene match: 12. The CDR3 runs to 16 residues. The germline V gene has CDR1 SGHVS and CDR2 FQNEAQ. The DNA of the CDR3 is TGTGCCAGCAGCCGTGGCGCGGGGGGGCCTAAGAATGAGCAGTTCTTC. It yields the protein CASSRGAGGPKNEQFF.

This clone was found a few times. This chain uses TRBV11-2 with TRBJ2-7, with TRBD1 matching 7 bases. There are 16 residues in the CDR3. From germline, CDR1 is SGHAT and CDR2 FQNNGV. Trimming cost V 5 bases and J 9 bases; bases outside gene matches: 19. The CDR3 loop is CASSLTLIRQGSGQYF. In nucleotides, the CDR3 is TGTGCCAGCAGCCTCACCCTAATACGACAGGGCAGCGGGCAGTACTTC.

The rearrangement uses TRBV27 and TRBJ2-1, with D unresolved. The CDR3 extends over 13 amino acids. V was pared by 6 bases and J by 7 bases, with 13 bases between. Germline V lookup: CDR1 MNHEY, CDR2 SMNVEV (reference sequence). The CDR3 spells CASSPFGVNEQFF. DNA for the CDR3: TGTGCCAGCAGCCCTTTCGGAGTTAATGAGCAGTTCTTC.

This clone was observed once. V is TRBV18 and J is TRBJ2-3, with D possibly being TRBD1 (5 bases). CDR3 length: 16 residues. V was pared by 5 bases and J by 2 bases, with 17 bases between. CDR1 and CDR2 from the germline V gene are KGHSH and LQKENI. The CDR3 region is CASSDTGFSHTDTQYF. DNA for the CDR3: TGTGCCAGCTCAGACACAGGTTTCTCCCACACAGATACGCAGTATTTT.

Comments on this clone: One end of the junction fails to match germline, which may point to a read error. The chain recombines TRBV30 with TRBJ1-2, with D maybe TRBD1 (6 bases). The germline CDR1 and CDR2 sequences are GTSNPN and SVGIG (reference sequence). The CDR3 extends over 14 amino acids. Written as DNA, the CDR3 is TGTGCCTGGAGTGTGGGGGCAATATCCTATGGCTACCCCTTC. Its protein product is CAWSVGAISYGYPF.

This clone was seen just once. This chain connects TRBV7-2 to TRBJ2-7; maybe TRBD2 (5 bases). CDR3 length: 13 amino acids. Per germline, CDR1 SGHTA and CDR2 FQGNSA. The ends were cut back, 1 base at V and 6 bases at J, with 10 bases in the middle. The CDR3 region is CASSLVGGSEQYF. The CDR3, as DNA: TGTGCCAGCAGCTTAGTAGGAGGCTCCGAGCAGTACTTC.

The chain combines TRBV29-1 with TRBJ2-5; D might be TRBD2 (5 bases). V gave up 1 base and J gave up 5 bases, with 11 bases separating them. There are 13 residues in the CDR3. CDR1 is SQVTM, CDR2 ANQGSEA, per germline. This CDR3 reads CSVEVSASETQYF. DNA for the CDR3: TGCAGCGTTGAAGTCTCGGCTAGCGAGACCCAGTACTTC.

V gene TRBV2 combines with J gene TRBJ1-1; 7 bases align to TRBD1. V lost 3 bases to trimming and J lost 2 bases; unmatched junction nucleotides: 6. This CDR3 has 15 residues. From germline, CDR1 is SNHLY and CDR2 FYNNEI. The CDR3 spells CASSDGGDSNTEAFF. CDR3 DNA sequence: TGTGCCAGCAGTGACGGTGGGGACAGTAACACTGAAGCTTTCTTT.